The 30 T cell receptor beta chains below were found in one sample sequenced in a study of T cell repertoires in cytomegalovirus infection (dated by TCRdb to the late 2010s). The instrument was an Illumina HiSeq 1500. TCRdb applied fastp at Q25 and MiXCR to the public reads, then kept only in-frame beta chains. Merged by CDR3 protein, the rows form single entries marked with the most common genes and DNA. The sample table shows 640,000 or so distinct CDR3 sequences, and around 32% are seen once. The biggest ten clones account for 15% to 20% of the sample. No antigen is known for these receptors. Per the publication, the treatment or condition label means: in vitro stimulation with specific CMV peptide epitopes to enrich CMV-specific T cells. The sample here was cultured PBMCs, taken from culture after CMV antigen stimulation. These receptors were obtained from a human donor in good health (CMV status not recorded). Some clones in this sample may be carry-over from other donors' samples.

The rearrangement joins TRBV14 to TRBJ2-7; 11 nucleotides align to TRBD2. Trimming removed 1 base from V and 2 bases from J; junction bases left unmatched: 1. The germline V gene has CDR1 SGHDN and CDR2 FVKESK. The CDR3 loop spans 15 amino acids. The CDR3 coding sequence is TGTGCCAGCAGCCAAGTACTAGCGGGGGCCTACGAGCAGTACTTC. Its protein product is CASSQVLAGAYEQYF. Drawing the rest from reference TRBV14 and TRBJ2-7, the complete variable domain is EAGVTQFPSHSVIEKGQTVTLRCDPISGHDNLYWYRRVMGKEIKFLLHFVKESKQDESGMPNNRFLAERTGGTYSTLKVQPAELEDSGVYFCASSQVLAGAYEQYFGPGTRLTVT.

This clonotype was found a few times. The rearrangement links TRBV7-6 to TRBJ2-5; 7 bases agree with TRBD2. Trimming at V came to 1 base and at J to 1 base, leaving 9 bases not matched to a gene. Germline V CDR1 and CDR2: SGHVS, FNYEAQ. The CDR3 extends over 17 amino acids. The CDR3 DNA follows: TGTGCCAGCAGCTTAGTGGTTGGCGGGGGAGTCCAAGAGACCCAGTACTTC. Translation: CASSLVVGGGVQETQYF.

The chain recombines TRBV5-4 with TRBJ1-2; 7 nucleotides line up with TRBD1. The CDR3 sequence is 14 residues long. V was pared by 4 bases and J by 8 bases, with 11 bases of the junction left unmatched. Germline CDR1 and CDR2: SGHNT and YYREEE (reference sequence). The CDR3, as DNA: TGTGCCAGCAGCGTATGGACAGGTCCGGAGGGCTACACCTTC. Translated: CASSVWTGPEGYTF. The full variable domain, completed using reference TRBV5-4 and TRBJ1-2, is ETGVTQSPTHLIKTRGQQVTLRCSSQSGHNTVSWYQQALGQGPQFIFQYYREEENGRGNFPPRFSGLQFPNYSSELNVNALELDDSALYLCASSVWTGPEGYTFGSGTRLTVV.

The rearrangement links TRBV5-3 to TRBJ2-4; D is perhaps TRBD2 (7 bases). Being an ORF, TRBV5-3 has a function that is uncertain. The CDR3 is 13 residues long. V shed 8 bases and J shed 9 bases, with 18 bases lying between them. CDR3 in DNA: TGTGCCAGCAGATCACAGGGAGGGATCATTCAGTACTTC. It yields the protein CASRSQGGIIQYF.

This clonotype was detected ten times or more. The rearrangement joins TRBV7-2 to TRBJ1-5; D gene ambiguous. Germline V lookup: CDR1 SGHTA, CDR2 FQGNSA. The length of the CDR3 is 13 residues. Trimming removed 3 bases at V and 4 bases at J, with 7 bases between. The CDR3 is CASSLSFNQPQHF. The CDR3 DNA follows: TGTGCCAGCAGCTTGTCTTTTAATCAGCCCCAGCATTTT.

V gene TRBV11-2 combines with J gene TRBJ2-2; perhaps D is TRBD1 or TRBD2 (6 bases each). This CDR3 has 16 amino acids. V was cut by 5 bases and J by 5 bases, with 18 bases left in between. The germline V gene has CDR1 SGHAT and CDR2 FQNNGV. This CDR3 reads CASSPPAGGPTGELFF. DNA for the CDR3: TGTGCCAGCAGCCCTCCGGCCGGGGGCCCGACCGGGGAGCTGTTTTTT.

This rearrangement joins TRBV7-8 to TRBJ1-4; D unclear. This CDR3 comprises 16 residues. Germline CDR1 reads SGHVS; CDR2 reads FQNEAQ. Between the trimmed V and J ends, which lost 1 base and 3 bases, there was a span of 12 bases. The chain's CDR3 is CASSLVGIGANEKLFF. The CDR3 DNA reads TGTGCCAGCAGCTTAGTAGGGATTGGGGCTAATGAAAAACTGTTTTTT.

This clonotype was found a few times. The chain uses TRBV18 and TRBJ1-1; 9 nucleotides line up with TRBD1. The CDR3 length is 18 residues. The germline V gene encodes CDR1 KGHSH and CDR2 LQKENI. V shed 0 bases and J 0 bases; nucleotides not matched to a gene: 8. CDR3 sequence reads: CASSPPTGQGTMNTEAFF. The CDR3 DNA reads TGTGCCAGCTCACCACCCACAGGACAGGGGACTATGAACACTGAAGCTTTCTTT.

V is TRBV6-1 and J is TRBJ2-7, with 12 bases that match TRBD2. Germline assignment: CDR1 MNHNS and CDR2 SASEGT. Trimming cost V 5 bases and J 6 bases; bases outside gene matches: 8. The CDR3 loop spans 15 amino acids. The CDR3 reads CASSRQLAGGSEQYF. The CDR3 DNA reads TGTGCCAGCAGTAGACAACTAGCGGGAGGTTCCGAGCAGTACTTC.

The V call is TRBV12-5, the J call TRBJ1-5; D is uncertain. CDR3 size: 17 residues. CDR1 and CDR2 from the germline V gene are LGHNT and FRNRAP. V lost 0 bases and J 0 bases, leaving 12 bases between the germline ends. CDR3 sequence: CASGLVLTGYSNQPQHF. Written as DNA, the CDR3 is TGTGCTAGTGGTTTGGTACTGACGGGCTATAGCAATCAGCCCCAGCATTTT.

The chain joins TRBV29-1 to TRBJ2-1, with D tentatively TRBD2 (6 bases). CDR3 length equals 19 residues. From germline, CDR1 is SQVTM and CDR2 ANQGSEA. V was cut by 6 bases and J by 0 bases, with 27 bases left in between. CDR3 amino acids: CSVAETRTLAPNSYNEQFF. The CDR3 DNA sequence: TGCAGCGTCGCTGAAACCCGAACTCTAGCGCCAAACTCCTACAATGAGCAGTTCTTC.

The V and J genes are TRBV7-6 and TRBJ1-1; D remains unclear. V lost 5 bases, J lost 5 bases, and 21 bases lay in between. There are 16 residues in the CDR3. CDR1 is SGHVS and CDR2 is FNYEAQ in the germline V gene. CDR3 DNA: TGTGCCAGCAGCCTGCGGGGTCAACTCCAGGTGACTGAAGCTTTCTTT. Its translation is CASSLRGQLQVTEAFF.

The chain has TRBV28 and TRBJ1-6; D uncertain. This CDR3 is built from 11 residues. Per the germline V gene, CDR1 is MDHEN and CDR2 is SYDVKM. Trimming shortened V by 2 bases and J by 9 bases, and 2 bases separated the two germline ends. The CDR3 DNA reads as TGTGCCAGCAGTTTACGTTCACCCCTCCACTTT. Its protein is CASSLRSPLHF.

The J gene is TRBJ2-6, the V gene TRBV20-1; D unclear. Between the trimmed V and J ends, which lost 6 bases and 0 bases, there was a span of 15 bases. Germline assignment: CDR1 DFQATT and CDR2 SNEGSKA (reference sequence). The length of the CDR3 is 16 residues. CDR3 sequence: CSARPAGLSGANVLTF. The CDR3, as DNA: TGCAGTGCCAGGCCGGCAGGCCTCTCTGGGGCCAACGTCCTGACTTTC.

This clonotype was counted ten times or more. This chain links TRBV28 with TRBJ1-2; the D gene is possibly TRBD1 (5 bases). The germline V gene has CDR1 MDHEN and CDR2 SYDVKM. Trimming stripped 3 bases from V and 2 bases from J, with 10 bases between. This CDR3 is built from 14 residues. The CDR3 bases are TGTGCCAGCAGTTTCATGGCAGGGAACTATGGCTACACCTTC. Its protein product is CASSFMAGNYGYTF.

There are a few counts of this clonotype. The rearrangement uses TRBV28 and TRBJ1-5; D call uncertain. Trimming stripped 4 bases from V and 2 bases from J, with 9 bases between. Per germline, CDR1 MDHEN and CDR2 SYDVKM. CDR3 length: 14 amino acids. CDR3 DNA: TGTGCCAGCAGTTCTCCTAGCGGCAATCAGCCCCAGCATTTT. It is translated as CASSSPSGNQPQHF. Supplemented by reference TRBV28 and TRBJ1-5, the full variable domain reads DVKVTQSSRYLVKRTGEKVFLECVQDMDHENMFWYRQDPGLGLRLIYFSYDVKMKEKGDIPEGYSVSREKKERFSLILESASTNQTSMYLCASSSPSGNQPQHFGDGTRLSIL.

V usage is TRBV5-1 and J usage is TRBJ2-1; 9 positions match TRBD2. Germline V lookup: CDR1 SGHRS, CDR2 YFSETQ. The CDR3 has 15 amino acids. V lost 2 bases to trimming and J lost 6 bases; unmatched junction nucleotides: 6. The CDR3 DNA reads TGCGCCAGCAGCTTTAGCGGGAGACATAGCAATGAGCAGTTCTTC. This gives the protein CASSFSGRHSNEQFF.

V is TRBV6-2 or TRBV6-3 and J is TRBJ1-6; perhaps TRBD1 as D (5 bases). The CDR3 runs 15 residues. Germline V gives CDR1 MNHEY, CDR2 SVGEGT. The ends were cut back, 2 bases at V and 6 bases at J, with 11 bases in the middle. The CDR3 DNA reads as TGTGCCAGCAGTTACCGCAGGGCCTCTAATTCACCCCTCCACTTT. This codes for CASSYRRASNSPLHF.

This clonotype was detected a few times. The rearrangement links TRBV11-2 to TRBJ2-3, with D perhaps matching TRBD2 (5 bases). The germline V and J ends were trimmed by 8 bases and 1 base, with 10 bases remaining between them. The CDR3 has 13 residues. Germline CDR1 is SGHAT and CDR2 is FQNNGV. The CDR3 here is CASGKAGTDTQYF. Here the CDR3 DNA reads TGTGCCAGCGGAAAAGCGGGCACAGATACGCAGTATTTT.

This chain uses TRBV4-1 with TRBJ1-1; D is perhaps TRBD1 (5 bases). The V end lost 1 base, the J end lost 5 bases, and 20 bases lay between the germline ends. CDR1 is MGHRA, CDR2 YSYEKL, per germline. The CDR3 is made up of 17 amino acids. The CDR3 loop is CASSQVGRGRVRTEAFF. CDR3 sequence (DNA): TGCGCCAGCAGCCAAGTTGGTAGGGGCAGGGTTCGGACTGAAGCTTTCTTT.

The chain recombines TRBV7-4 with TRBJ1-4, with 7 bases that match TRBD1. V was pared by 5 bases and J by 8 bases, with 8 bases of the junction left unmatched. Germline CDR1 and CDR2: SGHVT and SQSDAQ. This CDR3 contains 14 residues. CDR3 region: CASSPRGQPEKLFF. In DNA form, the CDR3 reads TGTGCCAGCAGCCCGCGGGGACAGCCAGAAAAACTGTTTTTT.

There are a few counts of this clonotype. The CDR3 loop is CASSSPFLAALLYGYTF. As DNA, the CDR3 is TGTGCCAGCAGCTCCCCCTTTTTGGCAGCTCTTCTCTATGGCTACACCTTC. The J gene is TRBJ1-2, the V gene TRBV5-6; D is ambiguous. The length of the CDR3 is 17 residues. The V end was cut by 3 bases, the J end by 4 bases, with 22 bases between. CDR1 SGHDT and CDR2 YYEEEE come from the germline V gene.

This rearrangement joins TRBV19 to TRBJ2-3; D unresolved. The V gene lost 3 bases and the J gene lost 0 bases, with 10 bases spanning the gap. The CDR3 is made up of 15 amino acids. Germline V gene sequence: CDR1 LNHDA, CDR2 SQIVND (reference sequence). CDR3 nucleotide sequence: TGTGCCAGTAGTATCTCCTTTTCGAGCACAGATACGCAGTATTTT. Translating it yields CASSISFSSTDTQYF.

The J gene is TRBJ2-3, the V gene TRBV7-2; D may be TRBD1 (5 bases). V was pared by 6 bases and J by 1 base, with 14 bases between. CDR1 is SGHTA, CDR2 FQGNSA, per germline. This CDR3 has 15 amino acids. The CDR3 DNA sequence: TGTGCCAGCAGTAGGGGTTTAGGCCGCACAGATACGCAGTATTTT. It translates to CASSRGLGRTDTQYF. Combining the CDR3 with reference TRBV7-2 and TRBJ2-3 gives the whole variable domain GAGVSQSPSNKVTEKGKDVELRCDPISGHTALYWYRQSLGQGLEFLIYFQGNSAPDKSGLPSDRFSAERTGGSVSTLTIQRTQQEDSAVYLCASSRGLGRTDTQYFGPGTRLTVL.

J is TRBJ2-3 and V is TRBV19, with no clear D. Germline CDR1 reads LNHDA; CDR2 reads SQIVND (reference sequence). CDR3 size: 12 residues. V dropped 0 bases and J dropped 12 bases, with 10 bases sitting between them. CDR3 nucleotide sequence: TGTGCCAGTAGTATAGAGGGCGGACCACAGTATTTT. Translation: CASSIEGGPQYF.

This clonotype turned up a few times. The chain is built from TRBV12-3 or TRBV12-4 and TRBJ1-6; weak D call: TRBD1 (5 bases). V lost 7 bases and J 13 bases, leaving 17 bases between the germline ends. This CDR3 contains 13 residues. The CDR3, as DNA: TGTGCCAGCACAACTCAGATACAGGCGCCCCTCCACTTT. It encodes CASTTQIQAPLHF.

V gene TRBV7-9 combines with J gene TRBJ1-3; D gene unclear. V dropped 2 bases and J dropped 1 base, with 9 bases sitting between them. The CDR3 has 15 residues. In germline, CDR1 is SEHNR, CDR2 FQNEAQ (reference sequence). CDR3 DNA: TGTGCCAGCAGCTTAAAAGTCCTGTCTGGAAACACCATATATTTT. This sequence encodes CASSLKVLSGNTIYF.

This clonotype turned up a few times. The rearrangement joins TRBV20-1 to TRBJ1-1; 7 bases line up with TRBD1. J lost 1 base, V lost 4 bases, and 6 bases had no gene match. This CDR3 comprises 14 residues. Per the germline V gene, CDR1 is DFQATT and CDR2 is SNEGSKA (reference sequence). The CDR3 loop is CSANSGTANTEAFF. The CDR3 DNA reads TGCAGTGCTAACTCCGGGACAGCGAACACTGAAGCTTTCTTT.

The J gene is TRBJ1-6, the V gene TRBV13, with D perhaps matching TRBD1 (5 bases). Germline V gene sequence: CDR1 PRHDT, CDR2 FYEKMQ (reference sequence). V was trimmed by 4 bases and J by 1 base, leaving 14 bases between them. The CDR3 totals 17 residues. CDR3 amino acids: CASSSLRDLSYNSPLHF. CDR3 sequence (DNA): TGTGCCAGCAGCTCCCTTCGGGACTTGTCCTATAATTCACCCCTCCACTTT.

This clonotype was counted at least ten times. V is TRBV19 and J is TRBJ2-6; D might be TRBD1 (5 bases). This CDR3 spans 17 amino acids. Germline CDR1 is LNHDA and CDR2 is SQIVND (reference sequence). The germline V and J ends were trimmed by 6 bases and 0 bases, with 15 bases remaining between them. The CDR3 is CASSQWGGYSGANVLTF. The CDR3 nucleotides read TGTGCCAGTAGCCAATGGGGCGGATACTCTGGGGCCAACGTCCTGACTTTC.